The present T cell receptor beta chain was sequenced within a study of blood T cells in healthy people across ages. In this sample, this clonotype turned up a few times. Germline and junction disagree at one end, which may indicate a read error. Combining a sample-barcoded 5' primer with a J-beta primer mix, a second PCR ran for roughly 7 to 12 cycles. Each CDR3 protein gets one entry after TCRdb re-called the 5' RACE reads with MiXCR. Of about 780,000 distinct CDR3 sequences listed, roughly 24% are singletons. This CDR3 comprises 14 residues. The germline V gene has CDR1 MNHNY and CDR2 SVGAGI (reference sequence). These data are also associated with another study on T cells of mothers and their children. In that study: The study obtained over 8 million TCR beta CDR3 reads per mother and 3 million to 3.5 million per child.

This TCR came from a boy between 10 and 17 years old in good health. The V call is TRBV6-6, the J call TRBJ1-2; TRBD1 aligns across 10 bases. Material for sequencing was blood. The CDR3 nucleotides read TGTGCCAGCAGTTACTCTCTCGGGACAGGGGTGTTAGCCTTC. It yields the protein CASSYSLGTGVLAF.